The 2 T cell receptor beta chains given below trace back to one sample, sequenced in a study of T cell clonotyping in hematopoietic cell transplantation. Stated time point: recipient sample about 28 days before transplant, after cytoreduction. Data came from immunoSEQ multiplex PCR; TCRdb stores just in-frame clones and leaves some out. The sample includes tens of thousands of clones, less than 75% seen only once; the top ten take approximately 6.3%. The sequencing here drew on peripheral blood mononuclear cells, taken before stem cell transplant. The origin of the receptors is a man in his forties or fifties with myelodysplastic syndrome. Some clones in this sample may be carry-over from other donors' samples.

This chain links TRBV30 with TRBJ1-1; TRBD1 agrees at 8 bases. The CDR3 spans 13 residues. Germline values: CDR1 GTSNPN, CDR2 SVGIG (reference sequence). Trimming removed 2 bases from V and 7 bases from J; junction bases left unmatched: 6. CDR3 region: CAWSRTGKSEAFF. In DNA form, the CDR3 reads TGTGCCTGGAGTAGGACAGGGAAGAGTGAAGCTTTCTTT.

The chain couples TRBV29-1 to TRBJ2-7; no firm D call. The V end lost 6 bases, the J end lost 1 base, and 10 bases lay between the germline ends. Germline loops: CDR1 SQVTM, CDR2 ANQGSEA. This CDR3 is built from 12 residues. The CDR3 sequence is CSVSGRSYEQYF. The DNA of the CDR3 is TGCAGCGTCTCTGGACGTTCCTACGAGCAGTACTTC.